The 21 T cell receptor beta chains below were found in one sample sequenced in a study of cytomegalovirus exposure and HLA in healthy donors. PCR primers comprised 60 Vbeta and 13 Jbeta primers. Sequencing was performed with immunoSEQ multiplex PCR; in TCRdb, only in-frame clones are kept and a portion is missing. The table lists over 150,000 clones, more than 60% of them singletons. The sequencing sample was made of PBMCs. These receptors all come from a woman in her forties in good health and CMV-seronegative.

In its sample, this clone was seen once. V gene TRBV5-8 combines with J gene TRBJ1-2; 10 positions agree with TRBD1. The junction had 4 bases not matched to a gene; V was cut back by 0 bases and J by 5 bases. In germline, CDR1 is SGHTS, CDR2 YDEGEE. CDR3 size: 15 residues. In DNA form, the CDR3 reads TGTGCCAGCAGCTTGGGGACAGGGGGGTATTATGGCTACACCTTC. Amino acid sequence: CASSLGTGGYYGYTF.

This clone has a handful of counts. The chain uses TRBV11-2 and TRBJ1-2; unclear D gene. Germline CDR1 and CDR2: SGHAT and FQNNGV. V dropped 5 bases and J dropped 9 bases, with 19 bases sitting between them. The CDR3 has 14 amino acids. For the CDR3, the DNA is TGTGCCAGCAGCCCGGGTCCCATGCTCTTTAGCTACACCTTC. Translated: CASSPGPMLFSYTF.

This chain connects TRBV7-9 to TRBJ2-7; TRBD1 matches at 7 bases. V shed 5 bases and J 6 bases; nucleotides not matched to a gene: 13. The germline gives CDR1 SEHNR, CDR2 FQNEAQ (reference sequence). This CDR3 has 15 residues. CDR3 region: CASSSPGFTGAEQYF. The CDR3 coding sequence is TGTGCCAGCAGCAGTCCAGGGTTTACAGGGGCCGAGCAGTACTTC.

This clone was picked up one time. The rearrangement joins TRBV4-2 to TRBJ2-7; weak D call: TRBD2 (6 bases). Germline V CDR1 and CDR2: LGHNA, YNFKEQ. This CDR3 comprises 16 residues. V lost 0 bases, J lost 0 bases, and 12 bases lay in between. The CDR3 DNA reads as TGTGCCAGCAGCCAAGATCCGGCGGGAAGCTCCTACGAGCAGTACTTC. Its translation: CASSQDPAGSSYEQYF.

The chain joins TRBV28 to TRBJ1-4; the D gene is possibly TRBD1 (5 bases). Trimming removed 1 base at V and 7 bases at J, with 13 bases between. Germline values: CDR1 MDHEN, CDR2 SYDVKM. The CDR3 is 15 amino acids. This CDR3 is CASSLSAAGFEKLFF. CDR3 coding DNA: TGTGCCAGCAGTTTATCCGCGGCAGGGTTTGAAAAACTGTTTTTT.

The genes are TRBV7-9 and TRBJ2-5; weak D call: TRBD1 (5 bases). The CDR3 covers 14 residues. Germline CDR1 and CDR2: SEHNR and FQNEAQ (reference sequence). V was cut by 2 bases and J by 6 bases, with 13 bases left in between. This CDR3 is CASSLQGSRQTQYF. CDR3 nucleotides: TGTGCCAGCAGCTTACAGGGTAGTAGACAGACCCAGTACTTC.

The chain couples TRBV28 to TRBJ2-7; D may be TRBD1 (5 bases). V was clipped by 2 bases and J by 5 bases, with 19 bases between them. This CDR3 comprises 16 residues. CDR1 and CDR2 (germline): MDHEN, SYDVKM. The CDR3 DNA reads TGTGCCAGCAGTTTAAACAGGCGATGGGCCTATAACGAGCAGTACTTC. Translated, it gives CASSLNRRWAYNEQYF.

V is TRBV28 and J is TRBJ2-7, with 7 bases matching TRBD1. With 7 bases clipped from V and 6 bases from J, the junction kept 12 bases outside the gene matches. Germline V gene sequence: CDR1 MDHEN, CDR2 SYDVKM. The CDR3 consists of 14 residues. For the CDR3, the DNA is TGTGCCAGCACCTCAACCCGACAGGGCGGCGAGCAGTACTTC. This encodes CASTSTRQGGEQYF. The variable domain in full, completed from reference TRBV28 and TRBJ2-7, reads DVKVTQSSRYLVKRTGEKVFLECVQDMDHENMFWYRQDPGLGLRLIYFSYDVKMKEKGDIPEGYSVSREKKERFSLILESASTNQTSMYLCASTSTRQGGEQYFGPGTRLTVT.

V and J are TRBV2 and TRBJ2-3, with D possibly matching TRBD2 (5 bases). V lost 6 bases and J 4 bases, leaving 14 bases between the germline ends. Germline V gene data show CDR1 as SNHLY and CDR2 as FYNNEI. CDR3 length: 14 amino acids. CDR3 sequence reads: CASSDTRFADTQYF. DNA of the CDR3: TGTGCCAGCAGCGATACTAGATTTGCAGATACGCAGTATTTT.

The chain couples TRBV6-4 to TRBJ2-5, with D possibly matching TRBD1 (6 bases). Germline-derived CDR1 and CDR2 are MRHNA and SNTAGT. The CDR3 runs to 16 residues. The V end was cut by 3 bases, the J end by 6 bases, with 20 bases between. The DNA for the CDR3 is TGTGCCAGCAGTGAACACAGGGTCCAAAAGGTGAAGACCCAGTACTTC. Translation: CASSEHRVQKVKTQYF.

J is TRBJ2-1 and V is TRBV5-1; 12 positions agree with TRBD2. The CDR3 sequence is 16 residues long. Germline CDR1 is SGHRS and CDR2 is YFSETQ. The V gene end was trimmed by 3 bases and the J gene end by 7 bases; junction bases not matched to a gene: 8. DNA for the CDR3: TGCGCCAGCAGCTCCGCACTAGCGGGAGGTTCAAATGAGCAGTTCTTC. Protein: CASSSALAGGSNEQFF.

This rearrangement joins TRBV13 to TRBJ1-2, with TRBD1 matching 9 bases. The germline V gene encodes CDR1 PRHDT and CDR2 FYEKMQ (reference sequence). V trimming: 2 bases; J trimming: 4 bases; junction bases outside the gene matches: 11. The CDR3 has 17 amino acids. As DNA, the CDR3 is TGTGCCAGCAGCTTATTCTGGCGGACAGGGGAGGCCTATGGCTACACCTTC. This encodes CASSLFWRTGEAYGYTF. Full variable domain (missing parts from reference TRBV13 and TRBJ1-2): AAGVIQSPRHLIKEKRETATLKCYPIPRHDTVYWYQQGPGQDPQFLISFYEKMQSDKGSIPDRFSAQQFSDYHSELNMSSLELGDSALYFCASSLFWRTGEAYGYTFGSGTRLTVV.

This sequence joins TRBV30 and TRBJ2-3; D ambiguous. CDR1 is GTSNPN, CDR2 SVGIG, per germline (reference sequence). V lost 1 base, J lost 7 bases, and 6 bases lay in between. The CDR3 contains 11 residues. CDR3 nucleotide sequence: TGTGCCTGGAGTGCCGGGTATACGCAGTATTTT. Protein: CAWSAGYTQYF. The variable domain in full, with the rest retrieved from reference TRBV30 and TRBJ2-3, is SQTIHQWPATLVQPVGSPLSLECTVEGTSNPNLYWYRQAAGRGLQLLFYSVGIGQISSEVPQNLSASRPQDRQFILSSKKLLLSDSGFYLCAWSAGYTQYFGPGTRLTVL.

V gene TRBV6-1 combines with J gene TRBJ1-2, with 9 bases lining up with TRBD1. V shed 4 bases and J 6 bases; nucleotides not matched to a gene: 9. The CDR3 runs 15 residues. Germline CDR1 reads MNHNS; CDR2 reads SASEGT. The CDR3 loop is CASSGSRDRADGYTF. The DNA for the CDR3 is TGTGCCAGCAGTGGGTCCCGGGACAGGGCTGATGGCTACACCTTC.

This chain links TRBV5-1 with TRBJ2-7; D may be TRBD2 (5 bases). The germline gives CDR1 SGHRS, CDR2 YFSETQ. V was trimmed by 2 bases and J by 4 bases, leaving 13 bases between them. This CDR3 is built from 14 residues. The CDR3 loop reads CASSFRGDQYEQYF. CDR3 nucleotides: TGCGCCAGCAGCTTCCGGGGAGATCAATACGAGCAGTACTTC.

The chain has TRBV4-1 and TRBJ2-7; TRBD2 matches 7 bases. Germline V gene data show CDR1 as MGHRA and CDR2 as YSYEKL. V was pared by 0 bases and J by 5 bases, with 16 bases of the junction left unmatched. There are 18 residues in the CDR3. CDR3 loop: CASSQDLARAGPAHEQYF. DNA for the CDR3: TGCGCCAGCAGCCAAGACCTCGCTAGAGCGGGGCCCGCCCACGAGCAGTACTTC.

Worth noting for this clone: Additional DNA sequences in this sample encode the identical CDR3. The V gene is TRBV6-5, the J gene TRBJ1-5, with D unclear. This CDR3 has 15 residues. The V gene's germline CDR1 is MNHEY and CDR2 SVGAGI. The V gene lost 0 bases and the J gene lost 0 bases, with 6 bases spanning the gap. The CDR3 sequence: CASSYSADSNQPQHF. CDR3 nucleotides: TGTGCCAGCAGTTACTCGGCGGATAGCAATCAGCCCCAGCATTTT.

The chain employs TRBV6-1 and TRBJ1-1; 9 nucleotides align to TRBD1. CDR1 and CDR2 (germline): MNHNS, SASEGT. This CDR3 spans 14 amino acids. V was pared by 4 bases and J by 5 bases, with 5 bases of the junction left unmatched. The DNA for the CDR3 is TGTGCCAGCAGTGCCGGACAGGGGAGGACTGAAGCTTTCTTT. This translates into CASSAGQGRTEAFF.

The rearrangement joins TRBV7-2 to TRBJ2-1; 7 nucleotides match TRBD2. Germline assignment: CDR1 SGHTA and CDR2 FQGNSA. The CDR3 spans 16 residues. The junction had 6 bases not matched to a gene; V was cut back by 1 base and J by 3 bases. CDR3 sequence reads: CASSLVRLAVYNEQFF. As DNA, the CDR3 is TGTGCCAGCAGCTTAGTAAGGCTAGCGGTCTACAATGAGCAGTTCTTC.

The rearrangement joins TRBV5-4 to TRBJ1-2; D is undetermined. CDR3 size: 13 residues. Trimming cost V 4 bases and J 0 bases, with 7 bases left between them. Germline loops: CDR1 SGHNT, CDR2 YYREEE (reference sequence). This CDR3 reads CASSVGTNYGYTF. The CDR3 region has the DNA TGTGCCAGCAGCGTCGGGACTAACTATGGCTACACCTTC.

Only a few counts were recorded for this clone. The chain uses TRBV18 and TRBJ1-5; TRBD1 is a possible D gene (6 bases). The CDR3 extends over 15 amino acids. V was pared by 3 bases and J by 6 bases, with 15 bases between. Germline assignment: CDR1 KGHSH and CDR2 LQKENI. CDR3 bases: TGTGCCAGCTCACCTCGGGACATAGAATCTCAGCCCCAGCATTTT. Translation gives CASSPRDIESQPQHF.